Given below is one T cell receptor (beta chain) in context. The data stem from a study of T cell responses to AZD1222 COVID-19 vaccine. The table came from immunoSEQ multiplex PCR; TCRdb's copy has only in-frame clones and leaves some out. The sample has 30,000 to 35,000 clones, under 90% seen once; the top ten hold approximately 11%. Trimming took 5 bases from V and 4 from J, leaving 9 bases between them. This CDR3 is 12 amino acids long. This receptor was obtained from an adult who received the AZD1222 COVID-19 vaccine. Sample: peripheral blood, taken 28 days after the second AZD1222 dose. This chain joins TRBV12-3 or TRBV12-4 and TRBJ2-7; unclear D gene. This CDR3 is CASSRSRYEQYF. The CDR3 DNA reads as TGTGCCAGCAGTCGCAGCCGGTACGAGCAGTACTTC.